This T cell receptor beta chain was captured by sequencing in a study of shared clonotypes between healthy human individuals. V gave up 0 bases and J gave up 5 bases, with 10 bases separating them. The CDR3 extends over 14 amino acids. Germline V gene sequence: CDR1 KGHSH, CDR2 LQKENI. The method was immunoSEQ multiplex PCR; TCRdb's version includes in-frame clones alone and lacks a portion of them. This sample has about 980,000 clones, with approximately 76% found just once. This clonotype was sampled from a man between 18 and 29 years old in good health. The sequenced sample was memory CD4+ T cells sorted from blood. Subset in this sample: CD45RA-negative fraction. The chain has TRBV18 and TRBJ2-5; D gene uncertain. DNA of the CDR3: TGTGCCAGCTCACCACCTTCCAGCAGGGAGACCCAGTACTTC. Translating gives CASSPPSSRETQYF.